The following is a T cell receptor (beta chain) sequence with its context. What antigen it recognizes has not been identified. No much larger clonotype is one base removed from it; base qualities were not supplied. The data originate from a study of T cell repertoires in urothelial bladder cancer (dated by TCRdb to between 2018 and 2021). Regarding the research as a whole: Of the 12 resected lesions, three were clinical stage cT0, three were cTa, three were cT1, and three were cT2 or greater. The study compared clonality of the TCR repertoire in bladder tumors against clonality in benign bladder inflammation. Around eleven patients with bladder lesions who were undergoing transurethral resection were prospectively identified. About twelve resected bladder lesions, made up of urothelial carcinoma (UC+) and benign (UC-) specimens, were studied. General findings and caveats noted by the study authors: Fewer T cells were found in urothelial carcinoma specimens than in benign specimens, with medians of about 5,000 and 25,000, respectively. In carcinoma specimens, one T-cell clone made up as much as 17% of infiltrating lymphocytes, versus about 2% in benign specimens. The median percentage of tumor infiltrating lymphocytes was roughly 2% in carcinoma specimens and around 11% in benign specimens.

The TCR beta chain CDR3 region was sequenced with the immunoSEQ assay. As for how the authors treated the data: For each specimen, T-cell fraction, clonal dominance and maximum TCR clone frequency were calculated. TCRdb limited this immuneACCESS table to in-frame rearrangements with V and J called. A share of clones is missing; checked studies link under half to unresolved V genes, and the rest is unexplained. V, J and clone size derive from that table, while D and trimming were established from the DNA sequence. For this sample there are 13,000 or so clones; 60% to 70% appear just once. Under 10% of the sample comes from the top ten. CDR1 GTSNPN and CDR2 SVGIG are derived from the germline V gene (reference sequence). The CDR3 measures 13 amino acids from cysteine to phenylalanine. Left in the record is the CDR3 DNA by itself, 39 bases read in frame from the first base. At the junction V is shortened by 8 bases and J by 3 bases; bases outside the gene matches: 8.

At transurethral resection, specimens of the bladder lesions were collected and then stored at -80C. DNA was isolated from the bladder specimens obtained at transurethral resection. The sequencing input was tumor-infiltrating cells from bladder cancer. This receptor was obtained from a human donor with urothelial carcinoma. The chain was built from TRBV30 and TRBJ1-1; TRBD1 lines up with 8 middle nucleotides. For the CDR3, the sequence is CAGSGGWDTEAFF. The sequence in DNA is TGTGCCGGCTCAGGGGGCTGGGACACTGAAGCTTTCTTT.